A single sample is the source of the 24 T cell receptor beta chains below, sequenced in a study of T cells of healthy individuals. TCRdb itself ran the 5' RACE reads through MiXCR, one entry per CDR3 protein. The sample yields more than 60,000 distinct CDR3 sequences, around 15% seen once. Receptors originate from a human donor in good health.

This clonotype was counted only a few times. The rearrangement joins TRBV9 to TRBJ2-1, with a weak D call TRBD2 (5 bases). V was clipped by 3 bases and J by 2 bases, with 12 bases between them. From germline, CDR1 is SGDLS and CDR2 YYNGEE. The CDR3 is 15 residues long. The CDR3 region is CASSAQPTTYNEQFF. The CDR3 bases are TGTGCCAGCAGCGCGCAACCGACTACCTACAATGAGCAGTTCTTC.

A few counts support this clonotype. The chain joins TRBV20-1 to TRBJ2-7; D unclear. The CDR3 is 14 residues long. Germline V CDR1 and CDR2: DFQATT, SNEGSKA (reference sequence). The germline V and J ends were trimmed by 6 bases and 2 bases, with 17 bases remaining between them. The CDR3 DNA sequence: TGCAGTGCCCGTGACACAACCAGAACCTACGAGCAGTACTTC. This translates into CSARDTTRTYEQYF.

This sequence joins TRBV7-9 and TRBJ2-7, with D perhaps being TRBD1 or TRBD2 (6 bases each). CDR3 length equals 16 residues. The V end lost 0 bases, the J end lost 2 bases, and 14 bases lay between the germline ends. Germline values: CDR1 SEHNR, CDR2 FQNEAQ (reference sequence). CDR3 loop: CASSLAGGTTTYEQYF. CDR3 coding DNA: TGTGCCAGCAGCTTAGCGGGCGGGACAACCACCTACGAGCAGTACTTC. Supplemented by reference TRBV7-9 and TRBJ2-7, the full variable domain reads DTGVSQNPRHKITKRGQNVTFRCDPISEHNRLYWYRQTLGQGPEFLTYFQNEAQLEKSRLLSDRFSAERPKGSFSTLEIQRTEQGDSAMYLCASSLAGGTTTYEQYFGPGTRLTVT.

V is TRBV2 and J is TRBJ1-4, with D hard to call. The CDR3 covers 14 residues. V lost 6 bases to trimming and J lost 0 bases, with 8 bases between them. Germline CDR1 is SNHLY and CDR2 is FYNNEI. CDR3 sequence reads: CASSVQATNEKLFF. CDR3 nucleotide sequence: TGTGCCAGCAGCGTACAAGCAACTAATGAAAAACTGTTTTTT.

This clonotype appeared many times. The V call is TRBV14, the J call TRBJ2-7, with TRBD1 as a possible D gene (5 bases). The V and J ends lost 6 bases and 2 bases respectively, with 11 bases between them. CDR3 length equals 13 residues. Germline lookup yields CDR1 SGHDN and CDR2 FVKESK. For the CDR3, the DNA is TGTGCCAGCAGTCATGACAGCCCCTACGAGCAGTACTTC. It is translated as CASSHDSPYEQYF.

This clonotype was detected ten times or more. Written as DNA, the CDR3 is TGTGCCAGCAGTGCACAGGGGGGCACTGGAAACACCATATATTTT. Protein sequence: CASSAQGGTGNTIYF. The V call is TRBV2, the J call TRBJ1-3, with 8 nucleotides matching TRBD1. The CDR3 is 15 residues long. The germline gives CDR1 SNHLY, CDR2 FYNNEI. After removal of 4 bases from V and 2 bases from J, the junction contained 4 bases not matched to a gene.

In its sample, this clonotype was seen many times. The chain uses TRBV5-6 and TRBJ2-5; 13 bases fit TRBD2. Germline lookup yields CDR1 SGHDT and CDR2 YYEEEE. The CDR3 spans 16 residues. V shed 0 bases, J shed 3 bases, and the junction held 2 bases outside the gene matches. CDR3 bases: TGTGCCAGCAGCTTGGCAGGACTAGCGGGGGAAGAGACCCAGTACTTC. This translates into CASSLAGLAGEETQYF. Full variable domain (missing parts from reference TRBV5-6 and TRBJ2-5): DAGVTQSPTHLIKTRGQQVTLRCSPKSGHDTVSWYQQALGQGPQFIFQYYEEEERQRGNFPDRFSGHQFPNYSSELNVNALLLGDSALYLCASSLAGLAGEETQYFGPGTRLLVL.

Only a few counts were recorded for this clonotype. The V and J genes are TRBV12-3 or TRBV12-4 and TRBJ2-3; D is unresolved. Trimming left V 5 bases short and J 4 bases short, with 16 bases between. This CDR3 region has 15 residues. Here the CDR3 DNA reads TGTGCCAGCAGTCGGACGGAAACACCGGCAGATACGCAGTATTTT. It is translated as CASSRTETPADTQYF.

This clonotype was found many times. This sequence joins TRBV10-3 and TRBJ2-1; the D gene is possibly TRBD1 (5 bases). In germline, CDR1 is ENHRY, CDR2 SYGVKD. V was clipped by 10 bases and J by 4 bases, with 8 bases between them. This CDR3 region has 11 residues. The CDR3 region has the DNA TGTGCCACCAGGGATTACAATGAGCAGTTCTTC. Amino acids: CATRDYNEQFF.

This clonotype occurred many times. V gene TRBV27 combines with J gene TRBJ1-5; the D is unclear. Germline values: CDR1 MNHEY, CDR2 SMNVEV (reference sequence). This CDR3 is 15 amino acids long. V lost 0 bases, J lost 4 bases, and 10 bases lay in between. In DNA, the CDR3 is TGTGCCAGCAGTTTATCGCAAGGCAGTAATCAGCCCCAGCATTTT. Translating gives CASSLSQGSNQPQHF.

CDR3 DNA sequence: TGTGCCAGCAGTGAAGCGGGAGGGGTTGGCTACGAGCAGTACTTC. This encodes CASSEAGGVGYEQYF. The rearrangement links TRBV25-1 to TRBJ2-7, with 9 bases aligning to TRBD2. After removal of 2 bases from V and 3 bases from J, the junction contained 5 bases not matched to a gene. The CDR3 runs to 15 residues. Germline V gene lookup returns CDR1 MGHDK and CDR2 SYGVNS.

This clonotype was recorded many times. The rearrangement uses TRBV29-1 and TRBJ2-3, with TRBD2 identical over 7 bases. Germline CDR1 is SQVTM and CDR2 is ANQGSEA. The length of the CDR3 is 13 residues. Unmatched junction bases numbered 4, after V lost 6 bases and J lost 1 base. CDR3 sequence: CSVRGIGTDTQYF. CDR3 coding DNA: TGCAGCGTGCGGGGGATCGGCACAGATACGCAGTATTTT.

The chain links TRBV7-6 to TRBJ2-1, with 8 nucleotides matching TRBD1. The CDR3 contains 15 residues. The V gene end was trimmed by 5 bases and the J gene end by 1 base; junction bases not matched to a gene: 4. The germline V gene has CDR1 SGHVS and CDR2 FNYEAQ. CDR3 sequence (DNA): TGTGCCAGCAGCCGAACAGGGGGGTCCTACAATGAGCAGTTCTTC. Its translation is CASSRTGGSYNEQFF.

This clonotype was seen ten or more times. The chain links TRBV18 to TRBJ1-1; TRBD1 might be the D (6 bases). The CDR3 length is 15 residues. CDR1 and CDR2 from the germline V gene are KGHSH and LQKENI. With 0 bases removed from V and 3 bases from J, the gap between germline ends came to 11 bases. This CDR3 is CASSPPLGAYTEAFF. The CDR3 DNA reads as TGTGCCAGCTCACCACCGTTGGGGGCGTACACTGAAGCTTTCTTT. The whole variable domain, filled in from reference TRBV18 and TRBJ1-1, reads NAGVMQNPRHLVRRRGQEARLRCSPMKGHSHVYWYRQLPEEGLKFMVYLQKENIIDESGMPKERFSAEFPKEGPSILRIQQVVRGDSAAYFCASSPPLGAYTEAFFGQGTRLTVV.

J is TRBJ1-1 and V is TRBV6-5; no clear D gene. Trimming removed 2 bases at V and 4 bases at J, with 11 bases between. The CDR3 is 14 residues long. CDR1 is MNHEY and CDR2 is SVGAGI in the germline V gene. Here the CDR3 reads CASSYNRMGTEAFF. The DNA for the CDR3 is TGTGCCAGCAGTTACAACCGAATGGGCACTGAAGCTTTCTTT.

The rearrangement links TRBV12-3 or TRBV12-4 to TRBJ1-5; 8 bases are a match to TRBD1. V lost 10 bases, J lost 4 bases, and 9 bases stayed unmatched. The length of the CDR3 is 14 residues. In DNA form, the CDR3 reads TGTGCCACCGGGCCGGGACAGGCTAATCAGCCCCAGCATTTT. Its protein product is CATGPGQANQPQHF.

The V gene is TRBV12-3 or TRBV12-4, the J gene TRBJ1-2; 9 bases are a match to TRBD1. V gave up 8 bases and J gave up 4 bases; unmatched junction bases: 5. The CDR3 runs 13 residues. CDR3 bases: TGTGCCAGCGACAGGGGGTTGAGCTATGGCTACACCTTC. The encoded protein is CASDRGLSYGYTF.

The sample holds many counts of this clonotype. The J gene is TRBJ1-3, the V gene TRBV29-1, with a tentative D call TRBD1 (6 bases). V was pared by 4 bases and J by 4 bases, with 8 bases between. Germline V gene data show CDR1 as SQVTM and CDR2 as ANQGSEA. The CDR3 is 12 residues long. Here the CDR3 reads CSVVTGGNTIYF. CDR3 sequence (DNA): TGCAGCGTTGTCACAGGGGGAAACACCATATATTTT.

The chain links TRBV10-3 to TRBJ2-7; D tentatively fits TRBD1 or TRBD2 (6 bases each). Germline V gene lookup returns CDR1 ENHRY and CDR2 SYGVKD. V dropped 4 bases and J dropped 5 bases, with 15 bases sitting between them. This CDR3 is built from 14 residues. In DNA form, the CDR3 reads TGTGCCATCAGTGTAGGGGGGCGGTTCAACGAGCAGTACTTC. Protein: CAISVGGRFNEQYF.

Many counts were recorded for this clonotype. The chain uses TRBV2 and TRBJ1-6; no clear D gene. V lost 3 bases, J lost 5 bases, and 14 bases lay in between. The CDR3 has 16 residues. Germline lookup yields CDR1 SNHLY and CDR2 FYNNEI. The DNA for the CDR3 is TGTGCCAGCAGTGAGGAAGATGTCAGAAATAATTCACCCCTCCACTTT. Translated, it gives CASSEEDVRNNSPLHF.

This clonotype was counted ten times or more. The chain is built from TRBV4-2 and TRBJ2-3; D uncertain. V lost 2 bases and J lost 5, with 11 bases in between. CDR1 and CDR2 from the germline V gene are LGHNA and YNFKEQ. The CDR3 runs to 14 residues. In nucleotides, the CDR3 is TGTGCCAGCAGCCAAACCCTGATTGGAGATACGCAGTATTTT. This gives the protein CASSQTLIGDTQYF.

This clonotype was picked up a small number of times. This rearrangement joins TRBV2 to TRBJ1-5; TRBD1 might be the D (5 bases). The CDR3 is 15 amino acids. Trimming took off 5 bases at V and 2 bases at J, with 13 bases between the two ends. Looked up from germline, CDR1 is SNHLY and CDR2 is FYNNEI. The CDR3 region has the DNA TGTGCCAGCAGTTCGACGGGGCTTGGCAATCAGCCCCAGCATTTT. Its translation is CASSSTGLGNQPQHF.

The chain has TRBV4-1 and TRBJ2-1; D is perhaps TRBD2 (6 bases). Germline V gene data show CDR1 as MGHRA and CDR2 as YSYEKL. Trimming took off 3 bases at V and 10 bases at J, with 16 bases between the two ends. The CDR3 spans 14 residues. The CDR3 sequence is CASSHGTGAGEQFF. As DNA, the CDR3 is TGCGCCAGCAGCCACGGGACTGGTGCCGGGGAGCAGTTCTTC.

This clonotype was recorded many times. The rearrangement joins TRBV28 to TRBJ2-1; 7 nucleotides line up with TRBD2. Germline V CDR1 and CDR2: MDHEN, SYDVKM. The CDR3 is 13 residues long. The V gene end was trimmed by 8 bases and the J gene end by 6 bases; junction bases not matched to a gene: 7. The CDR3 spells CASWLGGGNEQFF. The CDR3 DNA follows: TGTGCCAGCTGGTTGGGGGGGGGCAATGAGCAGTTCTTC.